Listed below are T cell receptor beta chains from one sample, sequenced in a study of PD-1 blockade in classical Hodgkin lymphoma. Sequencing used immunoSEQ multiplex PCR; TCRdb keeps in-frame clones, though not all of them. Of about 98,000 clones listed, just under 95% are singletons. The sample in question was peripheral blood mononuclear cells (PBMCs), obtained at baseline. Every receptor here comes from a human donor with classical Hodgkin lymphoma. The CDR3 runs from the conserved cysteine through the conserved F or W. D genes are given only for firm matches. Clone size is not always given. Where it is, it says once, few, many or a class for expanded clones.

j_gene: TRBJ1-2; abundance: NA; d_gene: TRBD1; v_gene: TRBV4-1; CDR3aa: CASSQDMFGTGAGGGYTF; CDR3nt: TGCGCCAGCAGCCAAGACATGTTCGGGACAGGGGCTGGTGGTGGCTACACCTTC
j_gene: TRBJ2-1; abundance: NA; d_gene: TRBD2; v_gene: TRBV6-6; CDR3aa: CASSYSAASGKGEQFF; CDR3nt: TGTGCCAGCAGTTACTCAGCGGCTAGCGGGAAGGGGGAGCAGTTCTTC
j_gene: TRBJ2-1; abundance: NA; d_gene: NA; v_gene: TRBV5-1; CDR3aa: CASSLEVPSYNEQFF; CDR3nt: TGCGCCAGCAGCTTGGAGGTCCCCTCCTACAATGAGCAGTTCTTC
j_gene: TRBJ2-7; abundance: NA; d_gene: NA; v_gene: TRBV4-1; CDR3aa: CASSRLTGTDEQYF; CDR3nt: TGCGCCAGCAGCCGACTGACGGGAACGGACGAGCAGTACTTC
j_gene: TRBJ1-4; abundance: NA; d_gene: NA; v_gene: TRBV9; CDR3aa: CASSVTGNGVREKLFF; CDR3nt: TGTGCCAGCAGCGTAACAGGGAACGGGGTTAGAGAAAAACTGTTTTTT
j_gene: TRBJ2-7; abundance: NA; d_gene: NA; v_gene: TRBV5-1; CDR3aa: CASSLEGTTYEQYF; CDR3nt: TGCGCCAGCAGCTTGGAGGGGACCACCTACGAGCAGTACTTC
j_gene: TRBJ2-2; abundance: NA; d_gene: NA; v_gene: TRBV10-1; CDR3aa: CASSSDYTGELFF; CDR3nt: TGCGCCAGCAGTTCCGACTACACCGGGGAGCTGTTTTTT
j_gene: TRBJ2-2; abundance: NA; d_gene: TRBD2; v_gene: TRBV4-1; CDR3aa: CASSQSGTSGSLWNTGELFF; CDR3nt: TGCGCCAGCAGCCAATCCGGGACTAGCGGGAGTCTTTGGAACACCGGGGAGCTGTTTTTT
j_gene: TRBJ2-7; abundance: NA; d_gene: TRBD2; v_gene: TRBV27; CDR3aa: CASSGVAGVRSYEQYF; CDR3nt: TGTGCCAGCTCGGGCGTGGCGGGAGTGCGCTCCTACGAGCAGTACTTC
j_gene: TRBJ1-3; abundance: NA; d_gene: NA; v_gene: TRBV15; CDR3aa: CTTSRAAGVSGNTIYF; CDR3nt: TGTACCACCAGCAGAGCCGCCGGCGTCTCTGGAAACACCATATATTTT
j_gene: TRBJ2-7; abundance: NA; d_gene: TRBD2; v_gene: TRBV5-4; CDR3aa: CASSLVRLAGEVNEQYF; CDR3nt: TGTGCCAGCAGCTTGGTCCGACTAGCGGGAGAGGTGAACGAGCAGTACTTC
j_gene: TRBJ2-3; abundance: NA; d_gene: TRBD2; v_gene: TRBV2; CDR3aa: CASRRLAGGADTQYF; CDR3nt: TGTGCCAGCCGCCGACTAGCGGGAGGGGCAGATACGCAGTATTTT
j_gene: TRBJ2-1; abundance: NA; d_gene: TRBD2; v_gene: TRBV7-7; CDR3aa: CASSLWPSGSIWDEQFF; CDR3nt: TGTGCCAGCAGCTTATGGCCTAGCGGGTCGATTTGGGATGAGCAGTTCTTC
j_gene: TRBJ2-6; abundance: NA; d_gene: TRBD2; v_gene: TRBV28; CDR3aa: CASSGAAGISGANVLTF; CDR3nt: TGTGCCAGCAGTGGAGCAGCGGGGATCTCTGGGGCCAACGTCCTGACTTTC
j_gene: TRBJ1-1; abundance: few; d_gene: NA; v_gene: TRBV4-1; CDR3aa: CASSQFVPPRETEAFF; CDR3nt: TGCGCCAGCAGCCAATTTGTGCCTCCCCGTGAGACTGAAGCTTTCTTT
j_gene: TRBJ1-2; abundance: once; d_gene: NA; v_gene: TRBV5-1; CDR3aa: CASSSQPRDLPPGYTF; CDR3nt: TGCGCCAGCAGCTCCCAACCGAGGGACCTCCCCCCGGGCTACACCTTC
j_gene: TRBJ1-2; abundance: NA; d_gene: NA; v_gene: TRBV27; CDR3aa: CASSPGTGPYGYTF; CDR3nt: TGTGCCAGCAGCCCCGGGACGGGCCCATATGGCTACACCTTC
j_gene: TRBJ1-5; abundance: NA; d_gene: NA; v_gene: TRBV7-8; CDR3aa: CASSAAETGNQPQHF; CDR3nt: TGTGCCAGCAGCGCCGCGGAGACAGGAAATCAGCCCCAGCATTTT
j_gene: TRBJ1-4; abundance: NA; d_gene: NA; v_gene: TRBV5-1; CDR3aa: CASSLRINEKLFF; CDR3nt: TGCGCCAGCAGCTTGAGGATTAATGAAAAACTGTTTTTT
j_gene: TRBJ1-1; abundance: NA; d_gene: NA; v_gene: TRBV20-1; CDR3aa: CSHTSGTEAFF; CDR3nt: TGCAGCCATACTTCGGGCACTGAAGCTTTCTTT
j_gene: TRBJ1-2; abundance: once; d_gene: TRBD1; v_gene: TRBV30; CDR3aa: CAWGLTGTYGYTF; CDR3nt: TGTGCCTGGGGGTTGACAGGGACCTATGGCTACACCTTC
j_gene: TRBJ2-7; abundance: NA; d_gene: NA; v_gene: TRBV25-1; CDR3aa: CASSSGHEQYF; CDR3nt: TGTGCCAGCAGTTCCGGCCACGAGCAGTACTTC
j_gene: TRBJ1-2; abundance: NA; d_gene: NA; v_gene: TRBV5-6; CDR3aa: CASSLGPNTNYGYTF; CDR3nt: TGTGCCAGCAGCTTGGGGCCCAACACTAACTATGGCTACACCTTC
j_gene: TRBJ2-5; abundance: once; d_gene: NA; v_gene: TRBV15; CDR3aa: CATSGDRSPTGNQYF; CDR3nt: TGTGCCACCAGCGGAGACAGATCTCCAACGGGGAACCAGTACTTC
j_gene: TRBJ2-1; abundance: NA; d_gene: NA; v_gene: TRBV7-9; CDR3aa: CASSRGSSYNEQFF; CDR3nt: TGTGCCAGCAGCCGGGGGAGCTCCTACAATGAGCAGTTCTTC
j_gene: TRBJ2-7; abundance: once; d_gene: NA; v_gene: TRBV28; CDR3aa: CASTGPRARDPNEQYF; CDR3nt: TGTGCCAGTACGGGGCCTCGGGCGAGGGATCCAAACGAGCAGTACTTC
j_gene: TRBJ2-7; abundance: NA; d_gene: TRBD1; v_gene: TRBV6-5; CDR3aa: CASSYDRGRDEQYF; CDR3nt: TGTGCCAGCAGTTACGACAGGGGGCGGGACGAGCAGTACTTC
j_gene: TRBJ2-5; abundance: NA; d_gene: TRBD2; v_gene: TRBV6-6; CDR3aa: CASKLASGSGEETQYF; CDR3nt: TGTGCCAGCAAATTGGCTAGCGGGAGCGGGGAAGAGACCCAGTACTTC